This TCR beta chain stems from a study of T cells in Graves' hyperthyroidism and ophthalmopathy. RNA transcripts served as the template for amplifying TCR beta CDR3 regions. First-round RT-PCR targeting the TCR CDR3 was performed with the HTBI primer set. TCRdb reprocessed the multiplex PCR reads with MiXCR, giving one entry per CDR3 protein. This table has 550,000 to 800,000 distinct CDR3 sequences, about 15% appearing once. This clonotype was picked up a small number of times. The germline V gene encodes CDR1 SEHNR and CDR2 FQNEAQ (reference sequence). The CDR3 spans 14 residues. The J segment lost 5 bases and the V segment lost 8 bases, leaving 6 bases of the junction unmatched.

Sample: blood. The sequence came from a man in his late teens or twenties with Graves' hyperthyroidism. This rearrangement joins TRBV7-9 to TRBJ2-1; TRBD2 matches 10 bases. As DNA, the CDR3 is TGTGCCAGCGGGATAGCGGGAGGCAACAATGAGCAGTTCTTC. This encodes CASGIAGGNNEQFF. The whole variable domain, filled in from reference TRBV7-9 and TRBJ2-1, reads DTGVSQNPRHKITKRGQNVTFRCDPISEHNRLYWYRQTLGQGPEFLTYFQNEAQLEKSRLLSDRFSAERPKGSFSTLEIQRTEQGDSAMYLCASGIAGGNNEQFFGPGTRLTVL.